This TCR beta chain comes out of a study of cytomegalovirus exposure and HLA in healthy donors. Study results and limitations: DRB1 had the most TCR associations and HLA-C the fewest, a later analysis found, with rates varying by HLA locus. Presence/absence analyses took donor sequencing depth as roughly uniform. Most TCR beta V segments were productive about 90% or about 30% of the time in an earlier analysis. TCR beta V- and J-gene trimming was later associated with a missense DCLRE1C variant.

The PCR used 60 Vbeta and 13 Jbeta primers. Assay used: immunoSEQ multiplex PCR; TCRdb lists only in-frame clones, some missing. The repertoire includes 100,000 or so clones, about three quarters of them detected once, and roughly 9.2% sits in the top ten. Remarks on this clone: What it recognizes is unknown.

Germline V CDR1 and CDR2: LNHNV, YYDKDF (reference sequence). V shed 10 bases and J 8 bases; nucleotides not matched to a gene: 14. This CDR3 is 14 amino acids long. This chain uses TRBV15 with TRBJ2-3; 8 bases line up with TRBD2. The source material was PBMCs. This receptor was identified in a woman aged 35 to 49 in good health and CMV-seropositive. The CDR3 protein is CASSAGWTSSTQYF. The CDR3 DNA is TGTGCCAGCTCGGCTGGATGGACTAGCTCTACGCAGTATTTT.